This is a list of T cell receptor beta chains from one sample in a study of blood T cell repertoires in COVID-19. Profiled with immunoSEQ multiplex PCR; TCRdb holds only in-frame clones, not every one. The profile shows around 170,000 clones, 88% of them singletons. The sequenced material came from peripheral blood. The source of these receptors is a woman in her 30s with acute or convalescent COVID-19. Each CDR3 is given with its conserved first and last residue. The D gene is left open where the match is weak. Rows may omit the clone size; those that give it use once, few, many or a size class.

j_call | v_call | clone_size | d_call | cdr3_aa | cdr3_nt
TRBJ1-2 | TRBV21-1 | . | . | CASLYSYGYTF | TGTGCCAGCCTATATAGCTATGGCTACACCTTC
TRBJ1-1 | TRBV5-1 | . | . | CASSLQPTAEAFF | TGCGCCAGCAGCTTGCAGCCAACAGCTGAAGCTTTCTTT
TRBJ1-1 | TRBV2 | . | . | CAEQRDSTLRAFF | TGTGCAGAGCAGAGGGATTCTACGCTGAGAGCTTTCTTT
TRBJ2-6 | TRBV28 | . | . | CASRGQPSGANVLTF | TGTGCCAGCAGGGGGCAGCCCTCTGGGGCCAACGTCCTGACTTTC
TRBJ2-7 | TRBV4-2 | . | . | CASSQEEGENYYEQYF | TGTGCCAGCAGCCAAGAGGAGGGAGAAAACTACTACGAGCAGTACTTC
TRBJ1-1 | TRBV6-5 | . | TRBD1 | CASWTGENTEAFF | TGTGCCAGTTGGACAGGGGAGAACACTGAAGCTTTCTTT
TRBJ1-6 | TRBV28 | . | . | CATRTPGDSPLHF | TGTGCCACCCGGACCCCCGGGGATTCACCCCTCCACTTT
TRBJ1-1 | TRBV5-6 | . | . | CASSPGERNTEAFF | TGTGCCAGCAGCCCGGGGGAAAGGAACACTGAAGCTTTCTTT
TRBJ2-3 | TRBV2 | few | TRBD2 | CASGGTSGSTDTQYF | TGTGCCAGCGGGGGGACTAGCGGGAGCACAGATACGCAGTATTTT
TRBJ2-3 | TRBV2 | . | . | CASSYVADTQYF | TGTGCCAGCAGCTACGTGGCAGATACGCAGTATTTT
TRBJ2-5 | TRBV5-1 | . | . | CASSLRLRETQYF | TGCGCCAGCAGCTTGAGATTGCGTGAGACCCAGTACTTC
TRBJ2-3 | TRBV2 | few | TRBD2 | CASRAGDQGTQYF | TGTGCCAGCAGGGCGGGAGACCAAGGTACGCAGTATTTT
TRBJ2-1 | TRBV28 | . | . | CASSYDEDGYTHEQFF | TGTGCCAGCAGTTATGACGAGGATGGGTACACGCATGAGCAGTTCTTC
TRBJ2-1 | TRBV7-9 | few | . | CASSLYEEQFF | TGTGCCAGCAGCCTCTATGAGGAGCAGTTCTTC
TRBJ1-1 | TRBV6-5 | . | . | CASSRATGSGTEAFF | TGTGCCAGCAGTAGGGCCACAGGGTCGGGCACTGAAGCTTTCTTT
TRBJ2-7 | TRBV11-2 | once | TRBD1 | CASSLVGQGYEQYF | TGTGCCAGCAGCTTAGTGGGACAGGGGTACGAGCAGTACTTC
TRBJ2-2 | TRBV20-1 | . | TRBD1 | CSATGGVELFF | TGCAGTGCTACAGGGGGCGTGGAGCTGTTTTTT
TRBJ1-4 | TRBV7-9 | . | . | CASSQGRNEKLFF | TGTGCCAGCAGCCAGGGGCGAAATGAAAAACTGTTTTTT
TRBJ2-7 | TRBV14 | . | TRBD1 | CASSQLGRDRGSYEQYF | TGTGCCAGCAGCCAACTCGGCCGGGACAGGGGTTCCTACGAGCAGTACTTC
TRBJ1-5 | TRBV6-5 | . | . | CASEGDLYSNQPQHF | TGTGCCAGCGAGGGAGATCTTTATAGCAATCAGCCCCAGCATTTT
TRBJ2-7 | TRBV19 | . | TRBD2 | CASIPTGGYEQYF | TGTGCCAGTATACCGACGGGGGGCTACGAGCAGTACTTC
TRBJ2-3 | TRBV10-1 | . | . | CASSESLQADTQYF | TGCGCCAGCAGTGAGTCCCTCCAGGCAGATACGCAGTATTTT
TRBJ1-1 | TRBV5-1 | few | . | CASSKRGYTEAFF | TGCGCCAGCAGCAAACGGGGGTACACTGAAGCTTTCTTT
TRBJ2-2 | TRBV5-4 | . | . | CASSLESGVTGELFF | TGTGCCAGCAGCTTGGAGTCAGGGGTTACCGGGGAGCTGTTTTTT
TRBJ2-1 | TRBV11-2 | . | TRBD2 | CASSWSSGASRYNEQFF | TGTGCCAGCAGTTGGAGTAGCGGGGCTTCTCGCTACAATGAGCAGTTCTTC
TRBJ2-1 | TRBV5-1 | . | . | CASSLVVDEQFF | TGCGCCAGCAGCTTGGTTGTCGATGAGCAGTTCTTC
TRBJ2-5 | TRBV15 | . | TRBD2 | CATSRVAGGAETQYF | TGTGCCACCAGCAGAGTTGCGGGGGGAGCGGAGACCCAGTACTTC
TRBJ2-3 | TRBV3-1/TRBV3-2 | . | . | CASSQSSTDTQYF | TGTGCCAGCAGCCAGTCTAGCACAGATACGCAGTATTTT
TRBJ2-5 | TRBV18 | . | . | CASSPGQTQETQYF | TGTGCCAGCTCACCCGGACAGACCCAAGAGACCCAGTACTTC